A single sample is the source of the 9 T cell receptor beta chains below, sequenced in a study of blood T cells in healthy people across ages (dated by TCRdb to 2013 to 2016). Libraries were constructed by 5' RACE. TCRdb records Illumina HiSeq 2500 as the sequencer. The second PCR ran for roughly 6 to 11 cycles and used a J-beta primer mix along with a sample-barcoded 5' primer. TCRdb applied fastp at Q25 and MiXCR to the public reads, then kept only in-frame beta chains. Entries are consolidated by CDR3 protein sequence, retaining the most common genes and DNA. The sample profile shows under 2,000,000 distinct CDR3 sequences; roughly 50% of them were found once. Over 2% of the sample is taken by the ten largest. Sequenced input: blood. These receptors all come from a woman aged 40 to 50 in good health.

There are a few counts of this clonotype. The rearrangement uses TRBV3-1 and TRBJ2-7, with 10 bases identical to TRBD2. The CDR3 covers 16 residues. Germline assignment: CDR1 LGHDT and CDR2 YNNKEL (reference sequence). Trimming at V came to 3 bases and at J to 3 bases, leaving 8 bases not matched to a gene. This chain's CDR3 is CASSQMGTSVIYEQYF. In DNA, the CDR3 is TGTGCCAGCAGCCAGATGGGGACTAGCGTCATCTACGAGCAGTACTTC.

The genes are TRBV27 and TRBJ2-4, with D hard to call. V shed 3 bases and J shed 8 bases, with 11 bases lying between them. This CDR3 is 13 amino acids long. CDR1 and CDR2 from the germline V gene are MNHEY and SMNVEV (reference sequence). This chain's CDR3 is CASSLGPKDIQYF. The CDR3 DNA follows: TGTGCCAGCAGTTTGGGTCCAAAGGACATTCAGTACTTC.

The rearrangement uses TRBV13 and TRBJ2-5, with D unresolved. V lost 0 bases and J lost 3, with 8 bases in between. CDR3 length: 14 amino acids. Germline V gene sequence: CDR1 PRHDT, CDR2 FYEKMQ (reference sequence). DNA of the CDR3: TGTGCCAGCAGCTTAGGAGAGGACGAAGAGACCCAGTACTTC. Protein sequence: CASSLGEDEETQYF.

This clonotype was seen more than once but under ten times. J is TRBJ2-3 and V is TRBV15, with D tentatively TRBD2 (6 bases). The CDR3 loop spans 14 amino acids. The germline V gene encodes CDR1 LNHNV and CDR2 YYDKDF (reference sequence). V was pared by 8 bases and J by 0 bases, with 12 bases between. CDR3 DNA sequence: TGTGCCACCGCGGAGGGATCTAGCACAGATACGCAGTATTTT. Translated, it gives CATAEGSSTDTQYF.

This chain joins TRBV20-1 and TRBJ1-2; the D gene is possibly TRBD1 (6 bases). This CDR3 has 12 amino acids. Germline values: CDR1 DFQATT, CDR2 SNEGSKA (reference sequence). The V gene lost 3 bases and the J gene lost 6 bases, with 11 bases spanning the gap. The CDR3 DNA sequence: TGCAGTGCTAGTGGGCAGGGGAATGGCTACACCTTC. Its translation is CSASGQGNGYTF.

The rearrangement uses TRBV9 and TRBJ2-1; D could derive from TRBD1 or TRBD2 (5 bases each). The CDR3 length is 16 residues. The V end lost 4 bases, the J end lost 3 bases, and 17 bases lay between the germline ends. CDR1 SGDLS and CDR2 YYNGEE come from the germline V gene. CDR3 in DNA: TGTGCCAGCAGCCCTCGTTTCGGGGCCTTCTACAATGAGCAGTTCTTC. It translates to CASSPRFGAFYNEQFF.

In its sample, this clonotype was seen a few times. The chain has TRBV28 and TRBJ2-1; tentatively, D is TRBD1 (6 bases). CDR3 size: 13 residues. V lost 6 bases, J lost 5 bases, and 11 bases lay in between. The germline V gene encodes CDR1 MDHEN and CDR2 SYDVKM. The CDR3 spells CASRLTGNNEQFF. The CDR3 DNA is TGTGCCAGCAGACTTACAGGGAACAATGAGCAGTTCTTC.

The V call is TRBV7-6, the J call TRBJ1-4, with TRBD1 as a possible D gene (6 bases). CDR3 length: 14 amino acids. The germline V gene encodes CDR1 SGHVS and CDR2 FNYEAQ. The V end lost 5 bases, the J end lost 6 bases, and 13 bases lay between the germline ends. CDR3 sequence (DNA): TGTGCCAGCAGCACAGGGATTGTGGATGAAAAACTGTTTTTT. It specifies CASSTGIVDEKLFF.

V usage is TRBV6-5 and J usage is TRBJ1-2, with D uncertain. The germline V gene has CDR1 MNHEY and CDR2 SVGAGI. With 6 bases removed from V and 4 bases from J, the gap between germline ends came to 15 bases. The CDR3 runs to 14 residues. The CDR3, as DNA: TGTGCCAGCAGCCCCTACAGCGTTCTCTATGGCTACACCTTC. This codes for CASSPYSVLYGYTF.